The present T cell receptor beta chain was sequenced within a study of blood T cells in healthy people across ages (dated by TCRdb to the mid-2010s). About the study as a whole: In model experiments, roughly one uniquely barcoded TCR beta cDNA molecule per two T cells was captured by template switching. To track age-related changes in TCR beta repertoire diversity, the study relied on deep sequencing normalized with unique cDNA molecular identifiers. To avoid experimental bias, donors of different ages were randomly spread across the sequencing lanes. The donors were divided into four age groups: young (average around 15 years), middle-aged (about 41), aged (about 60) and long-lived (roughly 82). Using the same blood draw, the study looked at two additional independent replicas of 1 million unique cDNA reads for two donors, one aged 18 to 29 and the other aged 80 or older. What the authors observed across the whole study: Because donor CMV infection status was unknown, age-related changes in expanded clonotypes were potentially confounded. The long-lived group showed more naive CD4+ T cells, fewer expanded clones and increased TCR diversity than the aged group, suggesting age selection. Observed TCR beta diversity correlated strongly with the percentage of naive T cells measured by flow cytometry. Observed TCR beta diversity per million T cells fell roughly linearly with age, and a significant reduction was already apparent by age approximately 41. Because profiling used bulk unsorted PBMCs, naive and antigen-experienced compartments could not be compared conclusively. Estimates of total diversity based on one million sequenced T cells were regarded as lower bounds and as underestimates.

The method behind the library was 5' RACE. Sequencer: Illumina HiSeq 2500. A second PCR of about 7 to 12 cycles was performed with a sample-barcoded 5' primer and a J-beta primer mix. A template-switch 5' adaptor carrying 12 random nucleotides introduced a unique molecular identifier onto each TCR beta cDNA molecule. Each sample yielded at least 2.5 million CDR3-containing paired-end reads. All of the RNA was converted into first-strand cDNA using the Mint cDNA synthesis kit, with a TRBC-specific oligonucleotide serving as the primer. Following uracil-DNA glycosylase treatment, a first 18-cycle PCR with universal primers M1SS and BC2_uni_R was performed on all cDNA. Processing in the source paper ran as follows. Normalization of each sample was performed by random selection of 1 million high-quality reads, each carrying a distinct molecular identifier. Instead of being binned into consensus sequences, reads that shared molecular identifiers were thrown out. MiTCR, run with a Q25 quality threshold and the strictest error-elimination algorithm, handled CDR3 identification, clonotype clustering and error correction. A nonparametric unseen species model with Euler transformation was used to estimate lower-bound total TCR beta diversity. TCRdb ran its own pipeline on the public reads, namely fastp trimming at Q25 and MiXCR clone calling, and kept in-frame beta chains. One record per CDR3 amino acid sequence lists the most common genes and DNA. TCRdb's processing, not the authors' own work, is the source of the V and J calls. In all, the sample holds 380,000 or so distinct CDR3 sequences, and 45% to 65% of those were seen once. About 54% of the sample is held by the ten biggest clonotypes.

A distance of 12 bases separates the germline ends of V and J, which lose 0 bases and 7 bases respectively. The germline V gene supplies CDR1 SGHDN and CDR2 FVKESK. The CDR3 sequence holds 14 residues, the cysteine and phenylalanine included. Here the CDR3 DNA is all that survives: 42 bases in frame from base 1. The approximately 40 donors, aged about 6 to 95 years, were systemically healthy Caucasian individuals from Russia. About 10 milliliters of peripheral blood were collected from each donor into EDTA-treated Vacutainer tubes. PBMCs were isolated by Ficoll-Paque density-gradient centrifugation, with at least 6.5 million obtained per sample. Total RNA was extracted from PBMCs with Trizol reagent, with at least 5 micrograms obtained per sample. For every donor, flow cytometry on a PBMC aliquot measured the percentage of naive CD45RAhigh/CD27high T cells. This clonotype was recorded a few times. What antigen it recognizes has not been identified. Base qualities are not provided; no much larger clone lies one nucleotide away.

The chain is assembled from TRBV14 and TRBJ1-1; no confident D gene assignment can be made. Sequences were obtained from blood. The sequence was obtained from a man between 60 and 75 years old in good health. Here is the DNA: TGTGCCAGCAGCCAAGATCGTTACAGCGGTGAAGCTTTCTTT. It translates as CASSQDRYSGEAFF.